These 17 T cell receptor beta chains originate from one sample sequenced in a study of CD4+ T cells in melanoma. Here immunoSEQ multiplex PCR was the method, and the copy in TCRdb shows in-frame clones only, minus some. The sample includes 120,000 to 150,000 clones, around nine tenths of them seen just once. The source is a human donor with melanoma.

The CDR3 sequence is CASSLAGRNPYEQYF. Written as DNA, the CDR3 is TGTGCCAGCAGCTTAGCTGGGCGAAACCCCTACGAGCAGTACTTC. This sequence joins TRBV7-2 and TRBJ2-7, with D unresolved. This CDR3 spans 15 amino acids. Germline CDR1 reads SGHTA; CDR2 reads FQGNSA. The V gene lost 0 bases and the J gene lost 2 bases, with 11 bases spanning the gap.

The chain carries TRBV7-8 and TRBJ2-5; 7 nucleotides agree with TRBD1. This CDR3 comprises 14 residues. Per germline, CDR1 SGHVS and CDR2 FQNEAQ. Germline trimming cut 5 bases from V and 1 base from J; bases unmatched to any gene: 4. The DNA of the CDR3 is TGTGCCAGCAGCCCCCGGGACAGCCAAGAGACCCAGTACTTC. Translation: CASSPRDSQETQYF.

This clone was recorded only once. This chain links TRBV5-1 with TRBJ1-2, with D perhaps TRBD1 (5 bases). The V gene lost 6 bases and the J gene lost 11 bases, with 26 bases spanning the gap. The CDR3 totals 15 residues. Germline V gene data show CDR1 as SGHRS and CDR2 as YFSETQ. CDR3 DNA: TGCGCCAGCACTTTCGGGACGGGGGACCTCCGTGGGTACACCTTC. The encoded protein is CASTFGTGDLRGYTF.

The V gene is TRBV7-9, the J gene TRBJ1-2, with D unresolved. V was trimmed by 5 bases and J by 11 bases, leaving 15 bases between them. The germline gives CDR1 SEHNR, CDR2 FQNEAQ (reference sequence). The CDR3 extends over 12 amino acids. The CDR3 protein is CASSPDVRGYTF. The CDR3 DNA reads TGTGCCAGCAGCCCCGACGTGCGAGGGTACACCTTC.

This chain connects TRBV5-1 to TRBJ2-2; no reliable D call. The CDR3 has 17 amino acids. The germline V and J ends were trimmed by 3 bases and 3 bases, with 18 bases remaining between them. Germline loops: CDR1 SGHRS, CDR2 YFSETQ. The CDR3 DNA reads TGCGCCAGCAGCTCTGACCCGACCACGCAGGACACCGGGGAGCTGTTTTTT. Translated: CASSSDPTTQDTGELFF.

The J gene is TRBJ1-3, the V gene TRBV5-1; the D is unclear. With 5 bases removed from V and 4 bases from J, the gap between germline ends came to 7 bases. CDR3 length: 12 residues. Germline CDR1 and CDR2: SGHRS and YFSETQ. CDR3 in amino acids: CASRGRGNTIYF. Written as DNA, the CDR3 is TGCGCCAGCAGGGGTCGAGGAAACACCATATATTTT.

CDR3 nucleotide sequence: TGTGCCAGCAGTGAACAGGGATATAGCAATCAGCCCCAGCATTTT. This translates into CASSEQGYSNQPQHF. The chain combines TRBV2 with TRBJ1-5; TRBD1 is a possible D gene (5 bases). Trimming cost V 2 bases and J 0 bases, with 8 bases left between them. The CDR3 totals 15 residues. Germline V gene sequence: CDR1 SNHLY, CDR2 FYNNEI.

The chain links TRBV7-2 to TRBJ2-5; D may be TRBD2 (6 bases). Germline loops: CDR1 SGHTA, CDR2 FQGNSA. V lost 5 bases, J lost 5 bases, and 18 bases lay in between. This CDR3 has 15 residues. CDR3 sequence reads: CASSPSGAGQETQYF. The CDR3 bases are TGTGCCAGCAGCCCCAGTGGGGCGGGGCAGGAGACCCAGTACTTC.

This clone was seen once. V and J are TRBV2 and TRBJ1-1, with D possibly matching TRBD1 (5 bases). The V and J ends lost 2 bases and 11 bases respectively, with 15 bases between them. Germline CDR1 SNHLY, CDR2 FYNNEI. The CDR3 is 13 amino acids. DNA for the CDR3: TGTGCCAGCAGTGAACAGACAGCCTTAGGGGCTTTCTTT. Translation gives CASSEQTALGAFF.

V and J are TRBV5-6 and TRBJ2-3, with TRBD2 as a possible D gene (5 bases). Looked up from germline, CDR1 is SGHDT and CDR2 is YYEEEE. This CDR3 is built from 15 residues. V was cut by 2 bases and J by 11 bases, with 21 bases left in between. Written as DNA, the CDR3 is TGTGCCAGCAGCTTTCTATCTGGGGAGCGAGTTGTGCAGTATTTT. Translating it yields CASSFLSGERVVQYF.

This chain connects TRBV2 to TRBJ1-1, with TRBD1 identical over 7 bases. The ends lost 6 bases at V and 5 bases at J; junction bases unmatched: 0. The germline V gene encodes CDR1 SNHLY and CDR2 FYNNEI. The CDR3 totals 11 residues. CDR3 bases: TGTGCCAGCAGGGGACAGACTGAAGCTTTCTTT. It specifies CASRGQTEAFF.

The chain has TRBV7-2 and TRBJ2-1; no definite D call. The germline V and J ends were trimmed by 5 bases and 9 bases, with 17 bases remaining between them. The CDR3 is made up of 14 amino acids. Germline CDR1 is SGHTA and CDR2 is FQGNSA. The CDR3 spells CASSRVTLTTEQFF. The CDR3 DNA is TGTGCCAGCAGCCGGGTCACTCTGACAACTGAGCAGTTCTTC.

This chain joins TRBV9 and TRBJ2-6; tentative D call: TRBD1 (7 bases). This CDR3 region has 16 residues. The germline V gene has CDR1 SGDLS and CDR2 YYNGEE. The ends were cut back, 3 bases at V and 12 bases at J, with 22 bases in the middle. CDR3: CASSDLRQGGFPVLTF. For the CDR3, the DNA is TGTGCCAGCAGCGACCTTAGACAGGGAGGTTTTCCCGTCCTGACTTTC.

The chain carries TRBV6-6 and TRBJ1-1; 7 bases fit TRBD1. The trim removed 6 bases at V and 1 base at J, leaving 2 bases unmatched. This CDR3 spans 13 amino acids. Per the germline V gene, CDR1 is MNHNY and CDR2 is SVGAGI (reference sequence). The CDR3 is CASSRQGNTEAFF. For the CDR3, the DNA is TGTGCCAGCAGCAGACAGGGGAACACTGAAGCTTTCTTT.

This sequence joins TRBV29-1 and TRBJ2-7; D is possibly TRBD1 (5 bases). CDR1 is SQVTM, CDR2 ANQGSEA, per germline. The ends were cut back, 6 bases at V and 3 bases at J, with 15 bases in the middle. The CDR3 extends over 13 amino acids. The CDR3 reads CSVGTGHNYEQYF. Here the CDR3 DNA reads TGCAGCGTGGGCACCGGACACAACTACGAGCAGTACTTC.

This chain uses TRBV25-1 with TRBJ1-2, with a weak D call TRBD1 (5 bases). The ends were cut back, 7 bases at V and 7 bases at J, with 16 bases in the middle. The germline V gene has CDR1 MGHDK and CDR2 SYGVNS. The CDR3 contains 13 residues. DNA for the CDR3: TGTGCCAGCACCGCTACAGGTGAATCTGGCTACACCTTC. This sequence encodes CASTATGESGYTF.

The genes are TRBV5-1 and TRBJ1-4; possible D gene TRBD1, 5 bases. The germline gives CDR1 SGHRS, CDR2 YFSETQ. The CDR3 is 15 amino acids. V was shortened by 4 bases and J by 5 bases, with 15 bases between the two germline ends. The CDR3 DNA reads as TGCGCCAGCAGCCCAGGGACTGGGAGGAATGAAAAACTGTTTTTT. It is translated as CASSPGTGRNEKLFF.